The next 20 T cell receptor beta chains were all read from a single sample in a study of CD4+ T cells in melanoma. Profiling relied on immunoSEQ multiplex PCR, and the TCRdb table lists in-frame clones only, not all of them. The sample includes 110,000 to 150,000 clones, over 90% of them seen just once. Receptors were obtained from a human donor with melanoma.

The CDR3 spells CASRGTGRGSPLHF. The CDR3 DNA follows: TGTGCCAGCAGAGGGACAGGGAGAGGCTCACCCCTCCACTTT. The gene calls are TRBV27 and TRBJ1-6, with TRBD1 matching over 9 bases. The CDR3 is 14 residues long. The V gene end was trimmed by 6 bases and the J gene end by 10 bases; junction bases not matched to a gene: 7. Germline values: CDR1 MNHEY, CDR2 SMNVEV (reference sequence).

CDR3 sequence: CASSQDPSGGPQETQYF. The CDR3 DNA follows: TGCGCCAGCAGCCAAGATCCGAGCGGGGGCCCTCAAGAGACCCAGTACTTC. The V call is TRBV4-1, the J call TRBJ2-5, with 8 bases that match TRBD2. The ends lost 0 bases at V and 2 bases at J; junction bases unmatched: 8. This CDR3 is 17 amino acids long. Germline lookup yields CDR1 MGHRA and CDR2 YSYEKL.

The CDR3 region is CASSGGQGYEKLFF. CDR3 in DNA: TGCGCCAGCTCGGGGGGACAGGGATACGAAAAACTGTTTTTT. The gene calls are TRBV4-1 and TRBJ1-4; the match to TRBD1 covers 9 bases. Germline V lookup: CDR1 MGHRA, CDR2 YSYEKL. This CDR3 comprises 14 residues. Germline trimming cut 8 bases from V and 8 bases from J; bases unmatched to any gene: 9.

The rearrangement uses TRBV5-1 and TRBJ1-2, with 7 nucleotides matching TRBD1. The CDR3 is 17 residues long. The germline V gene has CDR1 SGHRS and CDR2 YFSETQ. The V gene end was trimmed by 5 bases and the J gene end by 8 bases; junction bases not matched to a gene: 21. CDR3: CASSPISGTEIPRGYTF. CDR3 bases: TGCGCCAGCAGTCCTATTTCCGGGACAGAGATTCCCCGAGGCTACACCTTC. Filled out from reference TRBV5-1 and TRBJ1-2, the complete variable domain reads KAGVTQTPRYLIKTRGQQVTLSCSPISGHRSVSWYQQTPGQGLQFLFEYFSETQRNKGNFPGRFSGRQFSNSRSEMNVSTLELGDSALYLCASSPISGTEIPRGYTFGSGTRLTVV.

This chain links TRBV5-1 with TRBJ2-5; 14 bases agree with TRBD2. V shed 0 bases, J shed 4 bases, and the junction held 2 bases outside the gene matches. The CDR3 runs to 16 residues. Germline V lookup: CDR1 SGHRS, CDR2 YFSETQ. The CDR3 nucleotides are TGCGCCAGCAGCTTGGGACTAGCGGGGGGGCGAGAGACCCAGTACTTC. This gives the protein CASSLGLAGGRETQYF.

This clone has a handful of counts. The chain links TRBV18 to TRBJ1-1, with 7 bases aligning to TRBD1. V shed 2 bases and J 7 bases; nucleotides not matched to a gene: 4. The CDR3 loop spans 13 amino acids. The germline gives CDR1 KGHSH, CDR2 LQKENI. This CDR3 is CASSPTDRSEAFF. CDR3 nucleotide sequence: TGTGCCAGCTCACCAACGGACAGGAGTGAAGCTTTCTTT.

The CDR3 DNA sequence: TGTGCCAGCAGCGTAGATACAGGTGCTCCCCAAGAGACCCAGTACTTC. It is translated as CASSVDTGAPQETQYF. This chain uses TRBV9 with TRBJ2-5; tentative D call: TRBD1 (5 bases). This CDR3 is 16 amino acids long. Germline V gene sequence: CDR1 SGDLS, CDR2 YYNGEE. Trimming removed 0 bases from V and 1 base from J, with 13 bases in between.

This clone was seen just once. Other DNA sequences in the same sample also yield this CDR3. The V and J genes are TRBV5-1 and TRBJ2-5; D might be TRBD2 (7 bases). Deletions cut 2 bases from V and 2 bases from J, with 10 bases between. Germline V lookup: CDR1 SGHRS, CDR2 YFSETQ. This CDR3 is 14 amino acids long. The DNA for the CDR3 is TGCGCCAGCAGCTTACAGGGAGGGCAAGAGACCCAGTACTTC. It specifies CASSLQGGQETQYF.

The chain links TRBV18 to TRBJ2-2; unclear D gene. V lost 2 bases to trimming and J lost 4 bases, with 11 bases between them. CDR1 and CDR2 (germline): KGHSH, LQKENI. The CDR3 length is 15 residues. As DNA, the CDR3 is TGTGCCAGCTCACCATTATCCGGAATCACCGGGGAGCTGTTTTTT. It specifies CASSPLSGITGELFF. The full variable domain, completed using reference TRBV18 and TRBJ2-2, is NAGVMQNPRHLVRRRGQEARLRCSPMKGHSHVYWYRQLPEEGLKFMVYLQKENIIDESGMPKERFSAEFPKEGPSILRIQQVVRGDSAAYFCASSPLSGITGELFFGEGSRLTVL.

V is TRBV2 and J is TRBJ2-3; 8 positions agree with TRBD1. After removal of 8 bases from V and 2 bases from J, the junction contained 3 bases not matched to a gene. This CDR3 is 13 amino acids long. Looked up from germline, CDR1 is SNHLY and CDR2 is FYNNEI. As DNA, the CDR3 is TGTGCCAGCTTCAGGGGGCCCACAGATACGCAGTATTTT. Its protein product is CASFRGPTDTQYF.

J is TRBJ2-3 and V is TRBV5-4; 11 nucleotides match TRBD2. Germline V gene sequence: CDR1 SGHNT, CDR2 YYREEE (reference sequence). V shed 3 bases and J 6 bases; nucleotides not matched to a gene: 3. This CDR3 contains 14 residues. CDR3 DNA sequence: TGTGCCAGCAGCTCGCGACTAGCGGGGGATACGCAGTATTTT. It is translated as CASSSRLAGDTQYF.

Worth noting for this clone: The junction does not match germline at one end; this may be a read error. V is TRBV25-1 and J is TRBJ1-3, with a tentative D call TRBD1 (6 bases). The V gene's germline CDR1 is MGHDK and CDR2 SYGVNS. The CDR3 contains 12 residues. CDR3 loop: CAGSEQGNTIYF. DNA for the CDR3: TGTGCCGGCAGTGAGCAGGGGAACACCATATATTTT.

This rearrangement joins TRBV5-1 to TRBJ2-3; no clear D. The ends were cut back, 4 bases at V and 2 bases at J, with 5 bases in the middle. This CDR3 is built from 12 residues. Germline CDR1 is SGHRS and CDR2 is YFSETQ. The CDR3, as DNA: TGCGCCAGCAGCCCCGACACAGATACGCAGTATTTT. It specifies CASSPDTDTQYF. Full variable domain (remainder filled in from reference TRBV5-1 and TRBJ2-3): KAGVTQTPRYLIKTRGQQVTLSCSPISGHRSVSWYQQTPGQGLQFLFEYFSETQRNKGNFPGRFSGRQFSNSRSEMNVSTLELGDSALYLCASSPDTDTQYFGPGTRLTVL.

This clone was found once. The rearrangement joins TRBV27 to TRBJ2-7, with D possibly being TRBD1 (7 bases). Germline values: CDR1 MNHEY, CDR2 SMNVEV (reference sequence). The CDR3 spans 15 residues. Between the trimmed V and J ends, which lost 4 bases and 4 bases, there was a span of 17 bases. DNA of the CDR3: TGTGCCAGCAGTTCCCCCGGGGGACAGAATTACGAGCAGTACTTC. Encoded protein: CASSSPGGQNYEQYF.

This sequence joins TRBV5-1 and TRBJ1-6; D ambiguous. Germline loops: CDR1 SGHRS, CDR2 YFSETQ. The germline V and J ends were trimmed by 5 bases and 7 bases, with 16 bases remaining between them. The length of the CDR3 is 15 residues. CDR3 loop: CASRQQRVSNSPLHF. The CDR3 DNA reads TGCGCCAGCAGACAACAGAGGGTATCGAATTCACCCCTCCACTTT.

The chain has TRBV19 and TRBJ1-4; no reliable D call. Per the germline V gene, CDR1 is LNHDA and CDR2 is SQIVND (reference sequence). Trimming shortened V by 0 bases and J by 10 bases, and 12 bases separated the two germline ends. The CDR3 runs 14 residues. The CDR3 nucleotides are TGTGCCAGTAGTATAGACCAGGTTTTTGGAAAACTGTTTTTT. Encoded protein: CASSIDQVFGKLFF.

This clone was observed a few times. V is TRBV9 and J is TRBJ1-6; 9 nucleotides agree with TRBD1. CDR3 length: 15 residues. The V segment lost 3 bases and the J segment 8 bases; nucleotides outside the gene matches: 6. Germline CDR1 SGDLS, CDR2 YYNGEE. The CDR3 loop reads CASSALTGGDSPLHF. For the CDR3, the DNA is TGTGCCAGCAGCGCCCTAACAGGGGGCGATTCACCCCTCCACTTT.

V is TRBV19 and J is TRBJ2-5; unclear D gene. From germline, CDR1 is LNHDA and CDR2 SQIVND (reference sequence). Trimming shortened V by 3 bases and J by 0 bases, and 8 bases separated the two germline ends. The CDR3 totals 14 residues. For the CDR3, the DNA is TGTGCCAGTAGTATCAGCTGGAACCAAGAGACCCAGTACTTC. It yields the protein CASSISWNQETQYF.

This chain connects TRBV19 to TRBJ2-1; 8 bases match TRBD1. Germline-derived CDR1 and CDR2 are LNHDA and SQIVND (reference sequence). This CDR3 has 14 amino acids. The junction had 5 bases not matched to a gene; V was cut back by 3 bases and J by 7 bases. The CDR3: CASSITTGANEQFF. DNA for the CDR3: TGTGCCAGTAGTATCACGACAGGGGCGAATGAGCAGTTCTTC.

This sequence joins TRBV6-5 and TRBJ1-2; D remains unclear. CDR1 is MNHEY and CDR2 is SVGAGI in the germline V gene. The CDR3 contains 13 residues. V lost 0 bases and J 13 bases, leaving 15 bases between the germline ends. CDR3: CASSYSGRSLATF. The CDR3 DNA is TGTGCCAGCAGTTACTCCGGACGTTCCCTGGCCACCTTC.